Presented here are 14 T cell receptor beta chains from one specimen sequenced in a study of blood T cell repertoires in COVID-19 (TCRdb year 2020). Receptor libraries were prepared by the immunoSEQ multiplex PCR assay. Entries here come from immuneACCESS through TCRdb and include only in-frame sequences with V and J called. Some clones fail to appear in such tables; in the studies checked, an unresolved V gene covers under half of the shortfall, and the cause of the remainder is unknown. For this sample the table gives roughly 200,000 clones, of which approximately 84% were detected only once. 7.8% of the sample comes from the top ten. The sample was peripheral blood. The receptors stem from a woman older than 75 with COVID-19, enrolled during active disease.

This chain uses TRBV29-1 with TRBJ1-4, with D unclear. Germline V gene sequence: CDR1 SQVTM, CDR2 ANQGSEA. The CDR3 covers 14 residues. V was trimmed by 7 bases and J by 7 bases, leaving 19 bases between them. In DNA, the CDR3 is TGCAGCGCCGCGGGATCTTCGGGCGGTGAAAAACTGTTTTTT. It specifies CSAAGSSGGEKLFF.

This clone was seen only a few times. V usage is TRBV11-1 and J usage is TRBJ2-1, with 7 bases fitting TRBD1. Germline loops: CDR1 SGHAT, CDR2 FQDESV (reference sequence). The CDR3 length is 16 residues. The ends lost 5 bases at V and 2 bases at J; junction bases unmatched: 9. The CDR3 loop is CASSTRPGTAYNEQFF. CDR3 DNA sequence: TGTGCCAGCAGCACCCGCCCCGGGACAGCCTACAATGAGCAGTTCTTC.

The chain employs TRBV19 and TRBJ2-1; TRBD1 matches at 9 bases. CDR3 length equals 14 residues. Per germline, CDR1 LNHDA and CDR2 SQIVND (reference sequence). Losses at the gene ends were 6 bases for V and 8 bases for J; bases not matched to a gene: 8. CDR3 coding DNA: TGTGCCAGTAGAACCGGGACAGGGCTTCATGAGCAGTTCTTC. Protein product: CASRTGTGLHEQFF.

V is TRBV7-2 and J is TRBJ1-6; the D is unclear. Per the germline V gene, CDR1 is SGHTA and CDR2 is FQGNSA. There are 13 residues in the CDR3. Trimming shortened V by 1 base and J by 10 bases, and 8 bases separated the two germline ends. Written as DNA, the CDR3 is TGTGCCAGCAGCTTAGGTAGCCGATCACCCCTCCACTTT. Its protein is CASSLGSRSPLHF.

This chain connects TRBV19 to TRBJ2-1; D is unclear. Looked up from germline, CDR1 is LNHDA and CDR2 is SQIVND (reference sequence). The CDR3 is 16 residues long. V lost 3 bases and J 2 bases, leaving 14 bases between the germline ends. CDR3 in amino acids: CASSISRLPPYNEQFF. The CDR3 bases are TGTGCCAGTAGTATCTCCAGGCTACCTCCCTACAATGAGCAGTTCTTC.

CDR3 sequence (DNA): TGTGCCAGCAGCCAAGGATTCTGGGGGCCTCCCATTCAGTACTTC. This encodes CASSQGFWGPPIQYF. The chain joins TRBV3-1 (or the pseudogene TRBV3-2) to TRBJ2-4; D is perhaps TRBD1 (6 bases). With 1 base removed from V and 9 bases from J, the gap between germline ends came to 16 bases. This CDR3 comprises 15 residues. Germline-derived CDR1 and CDR2 are LGHDT and YNNKEL (reference sequence).

Worth noting for this clone: Germline is not matched at one junction end, which may reflect a read error. The chain joins TRBV7-7 to TRBJ1-6, with 9 nucleotides matching TRBD1. This CDR3 comprises 17 residues. Germline V gives CDR1 SSHAT, CDR2 FNYEAQ (reference sequence). CDR3 sequence: CASILISDRGLISPLHF. CDR3 in DNA: TGTGCTAGCATCCTCATCTCGGACAGGGGTCTAATTTCACCCCTCCACTTT.

The chain employs TRBV6-5 and TRBJ2-3; D is perhaps TRBD2 (6 bases). Germline assignment: CDR1 MNHEY and CDR2 SVGAGI. The V gene lost 5 bases and the J gene lost 4 bases, with 13 bases spanning the gap. The CDR3 is made up of 14 amino acids. CDR3 sequence: CASSQGLPADTQYF. DNA of the CDR3: TGTGCCAGCAGTCAGGGACTCCCAGCAGATACGCAGTATTTT.

The V gene is TRBV5-4, the J gene TRBJ2-3; 12 bases are shared with TRBD2. The J segment lost 3 bases and the V segment lost 5 bases, leaving 13 bases of the junction unmatched. Germline CDR1 and CDR2: SGHNT and YYREEE (reference sequence). CDR3 length: 18 amino acids. CDR3: CASSDASGGAAWTDTQYF. Written as DNA, the CDR3 is TGTGCCAGCAGTGATGCTAGCGGGGGGGCAGCTTGGACAGATACGCAGTATTTT. Drawing the rest from reference TRBV5-4 and TRBJ2-3, the complete variable domain is ETGVTQSPTHLIKTRGQQVTLRCSSQSGHNTVSWYQQALGQGPQFIFQYYREEENGRGNFPPRFSGLQFPNYSSELNVNALELDDSALYLCASSDASGGAAWTDTQYFGPGTRLTVL.

The chain combines TRBV7-5 with TRBJ2-7; whether TRBD1, the table's D call, matches the DNA was not checked. TRBV7-5 is a known pseudogene. CDR3 size: 16 residues. The CDR3 sequence is CVRSFPRVKVSYEQYF. Written as DNA, the CDR3 is TGTGTCAGAAGCTTTCCCAGGGTAAAGGTTTCCTACGAGCAGTACTTC.

V is TRBV2 and J is TRBJ2-1; TRBD2 matches at 8 bases. Germline V gene sequence: CDR1 SNHLY, CDR2 FYNNEI. The CDR3 length is 15 residues. With 4 bases clipped from V and 7 bases from J, the junction kept 9 bases outside the gene matches. CDR3 DNA: TGTGCCAGCAGTGGATCGGGGGGGCCGGGGAATGAGCAGTTCTTC. The encoded protein is CASSGSGGPGNEQFF.

The chain has TRBV9 and TRBJ2-6; D gene uncertain. This CDR3 region has 14 residues. The germline CDR1 and CDR2 sequences are SGDLS and YYNGEE. The V end was cut by 0 bases, the J end by 4 bases, with 5 bases between. In DNA form, the CDR3 reads TGTGCCAGCAGCGTAGTATCGGGGGCCAACGTCCTGACTTTC. Translated: CASSVVSGANVLTF. Drawing the rest from reference TRBV9 and TRBJ2-6, the complete variable domain is DSGVTQTPKHLITATGQRVTLRCSPRSGDLSVYWYQQSLDQGLQFLIQYYNGEERAKGNILERFSAQQFPDLHSELNLSSLELGDSALYFCASSVVSGANVLTFGAGSRLTVL.

A single count supports this clone. This sequence joins TRBV10-2 and TRBJ2-2; 7 bases align to TRBD2. V was pared by 4 bases and J by 3 bases, with 8 bases of the junction left unmatched. From germline, CDR1 is WSHSY and CDR2 SAAADI. This CDR3 region has 16 residues. The CDR3 loop reads CASSAPREYDTGELFF. DNA of the CDR3: TGCGCCAGCAGTGCGCCGCGGGAGTATGACACCGGGGAGCTGTTTTTT.

The CDR3 sequence: CASSPRQGYSNQPQHF. The CDR3 region has the DNA TGTGCCAGCAGTCCCCGACAGGGCTACAGCAATCAGCCCCAGCATTTT. The chain recombines TRBV27 with TRBJ1-5; 7 bases line up with TRBD1. Looked up from germline, CDR1 is MNHEY and CDR2 is SMNVEV (reference sequence). This CDR3 contains 16 residues. The ends lost 5 bases at V and 1 base at J; junction bases unmatched: 8.